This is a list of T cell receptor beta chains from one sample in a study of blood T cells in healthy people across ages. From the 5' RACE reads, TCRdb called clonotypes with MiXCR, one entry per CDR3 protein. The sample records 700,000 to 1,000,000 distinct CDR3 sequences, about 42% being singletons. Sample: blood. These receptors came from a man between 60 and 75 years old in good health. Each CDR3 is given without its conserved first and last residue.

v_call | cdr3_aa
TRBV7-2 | ASSSRISTGTQY
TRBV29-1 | SVPEPCGQGYGYT
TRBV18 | ASSPQGGGYNEQF
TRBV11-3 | ASSPRQGMDNEQF
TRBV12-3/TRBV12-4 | ASSWDQVAF
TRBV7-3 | ASSLTGGTPGYNEQF
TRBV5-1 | ASSEGQASSGANVLT
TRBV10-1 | ASSESRNSPLH
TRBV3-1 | ASSQGSKGPERLGEETQY
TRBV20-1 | SAMGGYGQY
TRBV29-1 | SVTSGVDNEQF
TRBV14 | ASSQETRWDNSPLH
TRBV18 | ASSPPPGNNNEQF
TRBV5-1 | ASSLEQGARTEAF
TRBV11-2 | ASSLVGGPPDEQY
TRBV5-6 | ASSALIGTGNTEAF
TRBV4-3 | ASSQWTGFEQY
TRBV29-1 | SVRTSGGGETQY
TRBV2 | ASSPGTRSADTQY
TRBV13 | ASSFGGGAGRNEQY
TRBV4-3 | ASSQDRVRQPQH
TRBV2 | ASSDGRGYRNEQF
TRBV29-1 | SVHSSTYNEQF
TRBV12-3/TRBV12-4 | ASSPGQSQETQY
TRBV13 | ASSTGQGADPVGSPLH
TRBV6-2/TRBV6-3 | ASSVGRTTEAF
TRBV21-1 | ASSKVRASGGSNEQY
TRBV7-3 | ASSLIGGGAGTQY
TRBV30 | AWSVQATNEQF
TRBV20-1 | SAREGGGANEKLF
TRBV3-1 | ASSQDPWTSGRGETQY
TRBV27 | ASLTRDPRADTQY
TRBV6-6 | ASSPKGGQNIQY
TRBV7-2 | ASRIHSGGAGETQY
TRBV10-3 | AISDRRVGNYGYT
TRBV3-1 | ASSQGTAANYGYT